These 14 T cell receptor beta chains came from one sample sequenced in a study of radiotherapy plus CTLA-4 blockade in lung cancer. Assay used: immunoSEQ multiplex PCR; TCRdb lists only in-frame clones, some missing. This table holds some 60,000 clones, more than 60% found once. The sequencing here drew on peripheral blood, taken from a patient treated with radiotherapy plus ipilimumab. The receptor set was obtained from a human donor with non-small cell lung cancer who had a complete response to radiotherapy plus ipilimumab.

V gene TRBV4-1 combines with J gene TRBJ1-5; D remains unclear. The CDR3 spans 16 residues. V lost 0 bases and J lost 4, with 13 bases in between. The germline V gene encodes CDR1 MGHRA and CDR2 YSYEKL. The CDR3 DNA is TGCGCCAGCAGCCAAGATGGGCTGGGAGGTAATCAGCCCCAGCATTTT. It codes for CASSQDGLGGNQPQHF.

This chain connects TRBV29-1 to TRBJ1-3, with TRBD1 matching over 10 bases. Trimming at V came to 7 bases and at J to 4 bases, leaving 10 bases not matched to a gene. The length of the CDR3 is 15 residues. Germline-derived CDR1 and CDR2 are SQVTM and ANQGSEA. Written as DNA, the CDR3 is TGCAGCGCCATGCGGGGGACAGGGGAAGGAAACACCATATATTTT. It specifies CSAMRGTGEGNTIYF.

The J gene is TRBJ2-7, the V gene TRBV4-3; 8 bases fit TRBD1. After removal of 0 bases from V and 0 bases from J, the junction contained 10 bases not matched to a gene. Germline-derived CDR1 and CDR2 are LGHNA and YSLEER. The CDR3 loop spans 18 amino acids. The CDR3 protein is CASSQDLSRTGSSYEQYF. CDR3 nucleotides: TGCGCCAGCAGCCAAGATTTGTCGCGGACAGGGAGCTCCTACGAGCAGTACTTC.

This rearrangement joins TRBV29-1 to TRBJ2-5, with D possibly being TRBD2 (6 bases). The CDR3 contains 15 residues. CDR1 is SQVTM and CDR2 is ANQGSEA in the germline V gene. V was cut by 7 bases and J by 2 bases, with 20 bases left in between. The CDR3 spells CSATPGTYTQETQYF. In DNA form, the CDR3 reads TGCAGCGCTACTCCCGGGACTTATACACAAGAGACCCAGTACTTC.

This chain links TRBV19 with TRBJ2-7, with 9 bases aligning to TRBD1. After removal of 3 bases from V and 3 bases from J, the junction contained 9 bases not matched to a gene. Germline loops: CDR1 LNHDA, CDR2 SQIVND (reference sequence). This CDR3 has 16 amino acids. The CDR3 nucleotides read TGTGCCAGTAGTATTGGTTTGGGACAGGGTCGCTACGAGCAGTACTTC. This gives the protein CASSIGLGQGRYEQYF. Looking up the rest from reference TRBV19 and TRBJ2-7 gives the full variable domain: DGGITQSPKYLFRKEGQNVTLSCEQNLNHDAMYWYRQDPGQGLRLIYYSQIVNDFQKGDIAEGYSVSREKKESFPLTVTSAQKNPTAFYLCASSIGLGQGRYEQYFGPGTRLTVT.

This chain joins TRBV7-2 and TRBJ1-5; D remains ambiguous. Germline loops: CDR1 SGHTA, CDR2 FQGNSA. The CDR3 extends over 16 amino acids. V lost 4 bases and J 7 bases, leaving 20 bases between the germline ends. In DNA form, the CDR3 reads TGTGCCAGCAGCTCACCGTTACAGAAACTTGGGCAGCCCCAGCATTTT. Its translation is CASSSPLQKLGQPQHF.

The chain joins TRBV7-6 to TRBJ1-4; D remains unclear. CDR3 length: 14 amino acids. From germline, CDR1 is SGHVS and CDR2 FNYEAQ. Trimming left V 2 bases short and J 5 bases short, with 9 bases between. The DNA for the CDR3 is TGTGCCAGCAGCTTAAGCCTAATGAATGAAAAACTGTTTTTT. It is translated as CASSLSLMNEKLFF.

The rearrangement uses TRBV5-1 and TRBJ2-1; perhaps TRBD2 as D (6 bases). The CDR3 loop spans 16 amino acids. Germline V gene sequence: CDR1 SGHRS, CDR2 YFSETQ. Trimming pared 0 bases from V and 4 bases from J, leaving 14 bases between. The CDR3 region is CASSLVGDGTYNEQFF. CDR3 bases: TGCGCCAGCAGCTTGGTGGGCGATGGGACTTACAATGAGCAGTTCTTC. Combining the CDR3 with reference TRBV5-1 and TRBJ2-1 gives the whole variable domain KAGVTQTPRYLIKTRGQQVTLSCSPISGHRSVSWYQQTPGQGLQFLFEYFSETQRNKGNFPGRFSGRQFSNSRSEMNVSTLELGDSALYLCASSLVGDGTYNEQFFGPGTRLTVL.

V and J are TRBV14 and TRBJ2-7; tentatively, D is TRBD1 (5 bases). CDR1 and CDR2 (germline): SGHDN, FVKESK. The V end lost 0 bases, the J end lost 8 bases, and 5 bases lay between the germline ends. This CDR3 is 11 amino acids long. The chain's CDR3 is CASSQEGQQYV. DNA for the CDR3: TGTGCCAGCAGCCAAGAGGGGCAGCAGTACGTC.

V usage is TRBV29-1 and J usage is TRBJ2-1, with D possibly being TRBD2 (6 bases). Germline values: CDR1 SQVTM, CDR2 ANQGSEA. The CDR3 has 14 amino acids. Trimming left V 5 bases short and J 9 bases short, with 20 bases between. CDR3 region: CSVPLASAHSEQFF. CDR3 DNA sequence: TGCAGCGTTCCCCTAGCGTCCGCTCATAGTGAGCAGTTCTTC.

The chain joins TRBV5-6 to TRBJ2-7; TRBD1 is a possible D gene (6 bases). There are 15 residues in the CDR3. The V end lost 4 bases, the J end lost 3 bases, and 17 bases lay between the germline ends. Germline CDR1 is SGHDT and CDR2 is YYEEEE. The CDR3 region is CASSHKQGYLYEQYV. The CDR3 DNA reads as TGTGCCAGCAGCCATAAACAGGGATACCTCTACGAGCAGTACGTC.

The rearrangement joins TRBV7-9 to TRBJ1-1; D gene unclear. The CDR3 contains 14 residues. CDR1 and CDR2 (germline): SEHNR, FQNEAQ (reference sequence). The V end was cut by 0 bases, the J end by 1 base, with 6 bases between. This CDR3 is CASSLAWANTEAFF. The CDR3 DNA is TGTGCCAGCAGCTTAGCGTGGGCGAACACTGAAGCTTTCTTT.

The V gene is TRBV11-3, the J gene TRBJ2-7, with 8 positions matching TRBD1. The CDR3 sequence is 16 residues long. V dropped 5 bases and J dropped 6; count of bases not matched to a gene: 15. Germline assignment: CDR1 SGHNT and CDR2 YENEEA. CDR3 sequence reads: CASSPRTGLSLGEQYV. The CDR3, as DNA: TGTGCCAGCAGCCCCCGGACAGGGTTATCTCTGGGCGAGCAGTACGTC.

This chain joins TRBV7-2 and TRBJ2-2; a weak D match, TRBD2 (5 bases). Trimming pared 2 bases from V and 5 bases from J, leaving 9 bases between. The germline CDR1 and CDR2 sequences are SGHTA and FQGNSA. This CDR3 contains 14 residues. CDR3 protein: CASSLFSGTGELFF. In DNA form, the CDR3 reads TGTGCCAGCAGCTTATTTTCGGGGACCGGGGAGCTGTTTTTT.